This T cell receptor beta chain is from a study of blood T cell repertoires in COVID-19. This clone occurred a few times. The method was immunoSEQ multiplex PCR; TCRdb's version includes in-frame clones alone and lacks a portion of them. The sample has around 260,000 clones, 80% to 85% seen once. Trimming removed 3 bases from V and 1 base from J, with 17 bases in between. The CDR3 spans 17 residues. Germline loops: CDR1 SGHTA, CDR2 FQGNSA. Sequences were obtained from peripheral blood. The chain has TRBV7-2 and TRBJ2-3, with D possibly being TRBD1 (5 bases). The receptor's source is a man in his 60s with acute or convalescent COVID-19. The CDR3 coding sequence is TGTGCCAGCAGCTTCTATTTTTCTACAGGCCGCACAGATACGCAGTATTTT. Encoded protein: CASSFYFSTGRTDTQYF. The full variable domain, its missing parts supplied by reference TRBV7-2 and TRBJ2-3, is GAGVSQSPSNKVTEKGKDVELRCDPISGHTALYWYRQSLGQGLEFLIYFQGNSAPDKSGLPSDRFSAERTGGSVSTLTIQRTQQEDSAVYLCASSFYFSTGRTDTQYFGPGTRLTVL.